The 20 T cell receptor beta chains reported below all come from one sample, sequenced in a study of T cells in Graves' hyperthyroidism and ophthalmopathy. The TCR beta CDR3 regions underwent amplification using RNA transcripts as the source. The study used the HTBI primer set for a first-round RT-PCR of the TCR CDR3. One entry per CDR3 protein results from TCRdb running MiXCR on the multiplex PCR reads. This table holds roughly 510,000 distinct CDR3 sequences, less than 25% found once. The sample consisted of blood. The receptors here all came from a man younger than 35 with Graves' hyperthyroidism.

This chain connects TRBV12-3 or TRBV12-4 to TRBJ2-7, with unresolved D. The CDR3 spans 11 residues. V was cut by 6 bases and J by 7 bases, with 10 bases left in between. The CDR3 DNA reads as TGTGCCAGCAGCTCACGTCGGGAGCAGTACTTC. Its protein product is CASSSRREQYF.

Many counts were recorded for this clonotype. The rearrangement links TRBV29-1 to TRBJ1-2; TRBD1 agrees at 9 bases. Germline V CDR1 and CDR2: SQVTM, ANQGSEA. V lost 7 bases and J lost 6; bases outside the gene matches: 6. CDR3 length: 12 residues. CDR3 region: CSATRTGDGYTF. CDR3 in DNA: TGCAGCGCAACTCGGACAGGGGATGGCTACACCTTC.

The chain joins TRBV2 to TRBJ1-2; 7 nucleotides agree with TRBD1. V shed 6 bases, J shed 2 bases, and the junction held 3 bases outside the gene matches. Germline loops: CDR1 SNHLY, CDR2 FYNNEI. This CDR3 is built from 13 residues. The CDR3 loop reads CASRLGQNYGYTF. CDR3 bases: TGTGCCAGCAGGTTGGGACAGAACTATGGCTACACCTTC.

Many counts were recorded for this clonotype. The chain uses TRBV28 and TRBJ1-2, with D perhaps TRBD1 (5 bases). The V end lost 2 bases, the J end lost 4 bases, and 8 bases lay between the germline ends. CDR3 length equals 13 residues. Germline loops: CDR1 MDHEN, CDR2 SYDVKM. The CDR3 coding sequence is TGTGCCAGCAGTTTAGGGACTCTCTATGGCTACACCTTC. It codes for CASSLGTLYGYTF.

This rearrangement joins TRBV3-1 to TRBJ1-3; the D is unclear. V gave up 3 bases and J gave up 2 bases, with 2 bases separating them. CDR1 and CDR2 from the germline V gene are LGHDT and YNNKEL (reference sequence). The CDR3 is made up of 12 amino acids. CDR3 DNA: TGTGCCAGCAGCCACACTGGAAACACCATATATTTT. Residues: CASSHTGNTIYF.

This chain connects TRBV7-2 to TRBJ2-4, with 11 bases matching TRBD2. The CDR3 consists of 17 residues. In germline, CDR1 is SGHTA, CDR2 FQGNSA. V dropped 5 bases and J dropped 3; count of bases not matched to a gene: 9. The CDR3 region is CASSQPGLAGGKNIQYF. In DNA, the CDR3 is TGTGCCAGCAGCCAACCCGGACTAGCGGGTGGCAAAAACATTCAGTACTTC.

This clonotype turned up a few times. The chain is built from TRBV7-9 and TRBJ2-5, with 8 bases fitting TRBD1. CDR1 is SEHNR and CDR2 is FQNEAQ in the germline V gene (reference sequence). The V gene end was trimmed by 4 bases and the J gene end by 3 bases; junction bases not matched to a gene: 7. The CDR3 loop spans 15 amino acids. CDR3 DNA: TGTGCCAGCAGCTCCGGACAGGGAAGGAAAGAGACCCAGTACTTC. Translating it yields CASSSGQGRKETQYF.

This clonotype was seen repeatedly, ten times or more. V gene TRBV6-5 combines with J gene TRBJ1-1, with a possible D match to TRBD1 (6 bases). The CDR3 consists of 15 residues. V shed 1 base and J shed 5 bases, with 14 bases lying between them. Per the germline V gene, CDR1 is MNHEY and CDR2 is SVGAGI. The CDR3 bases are TGTGCCAGCAGTTACTTACCGGGGGCCGGGACTGAAGCTTTCTTT. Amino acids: CASSYLPGAGTEAFF.

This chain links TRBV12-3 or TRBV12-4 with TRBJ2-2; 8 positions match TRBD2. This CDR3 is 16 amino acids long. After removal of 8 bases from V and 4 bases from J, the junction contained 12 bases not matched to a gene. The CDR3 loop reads CASAQGSGTATGELFF. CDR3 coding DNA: TGTGCCAGCGCGCAGGGTAGCGGGACGGCCACCGGGGAGCTGTTTTTT.

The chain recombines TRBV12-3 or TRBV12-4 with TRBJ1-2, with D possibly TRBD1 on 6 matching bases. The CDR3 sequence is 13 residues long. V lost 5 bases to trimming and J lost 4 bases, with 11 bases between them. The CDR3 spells CASSPGVRYGYTF. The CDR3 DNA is TGTGCCAGCAGTCCAGGGGTTCGCTATGGCTACACCTTC.

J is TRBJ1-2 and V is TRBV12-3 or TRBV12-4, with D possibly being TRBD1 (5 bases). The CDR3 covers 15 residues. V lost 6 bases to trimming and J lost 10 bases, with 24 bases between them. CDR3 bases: TGTGCCAGCAGGCGGGAAATGGGAGGGACCCACCCCTACACCTTC. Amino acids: CASRREMGGTHPYTF.

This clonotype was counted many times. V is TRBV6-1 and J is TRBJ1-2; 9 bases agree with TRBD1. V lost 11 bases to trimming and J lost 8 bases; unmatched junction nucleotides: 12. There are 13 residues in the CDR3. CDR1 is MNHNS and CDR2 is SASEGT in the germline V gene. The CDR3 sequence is CAGLIQGARGYTF. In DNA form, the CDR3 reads TGTGCCGGCTTAATACAGGGGGCAAGGGGCTACACCTTC.

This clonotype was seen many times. CDR3 loop: CASSFGGSGANVLTF. CDR3 DNA sequence: TGTGCCAGCAGTTTTGGGGGGTCTGGGGCCAACGTCCTGACTTTC. The chain employs TRBV6-5 and TRBJ2-6; maybe TRBD2 (6 bases). This CDR3 has 15 amino acids. V lost 4 bases to trimming and J lost 1 base, with 8 bases between them. Germline V gene lookup returns CDR1 MNHEY and CDR2 SVGAGI.

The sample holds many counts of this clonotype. The CDR3 is CASSWEGGETQYF. The CDR3 DNA reads as TGTGCCAGCAGCTGGGAGGGGGGAGAGACCCAGTACTTC. The chain combines TRBV13 with TRBJ2-5; perhaps TRBD2 as D (7 bases). The CDR3 contains 13 residues. Germline CDR1 and CDR2: PRHDT and FYEKMQ (reference sequence). Trimming left V 4 bases short and J 4 bases short, with 10 bases between.

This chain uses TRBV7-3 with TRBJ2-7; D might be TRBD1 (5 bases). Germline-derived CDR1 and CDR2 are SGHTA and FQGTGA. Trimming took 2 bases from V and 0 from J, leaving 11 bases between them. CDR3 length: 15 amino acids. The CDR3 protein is CASSLGRAHSYEQYF. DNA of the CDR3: TGTGCCAGCAGCTTAGGCAGGGCCCACTCCTACGAGCAGTACTTC.

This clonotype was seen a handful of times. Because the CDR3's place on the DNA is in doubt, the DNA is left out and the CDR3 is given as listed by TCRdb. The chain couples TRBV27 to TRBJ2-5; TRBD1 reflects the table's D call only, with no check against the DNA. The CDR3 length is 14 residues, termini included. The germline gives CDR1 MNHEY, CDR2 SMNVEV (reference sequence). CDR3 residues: CASSFGPGLETQYF.

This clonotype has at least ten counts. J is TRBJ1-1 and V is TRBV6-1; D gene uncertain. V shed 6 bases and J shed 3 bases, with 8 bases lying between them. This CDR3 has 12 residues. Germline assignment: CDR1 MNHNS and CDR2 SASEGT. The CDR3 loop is CASSAGYTEAFF. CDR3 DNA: TGTGCCAGCAGCGCAGGATACACTGAAGCTTTCTTT.

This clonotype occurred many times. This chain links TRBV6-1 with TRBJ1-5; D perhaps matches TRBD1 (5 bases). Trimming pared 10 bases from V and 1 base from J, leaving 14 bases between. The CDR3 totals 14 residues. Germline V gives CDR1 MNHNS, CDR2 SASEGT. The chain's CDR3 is CATRQPGSNQPQHF. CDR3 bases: TGTGCCACCCGACAGCCGGGGAGCAATCAGCCCCAGCATTTT.

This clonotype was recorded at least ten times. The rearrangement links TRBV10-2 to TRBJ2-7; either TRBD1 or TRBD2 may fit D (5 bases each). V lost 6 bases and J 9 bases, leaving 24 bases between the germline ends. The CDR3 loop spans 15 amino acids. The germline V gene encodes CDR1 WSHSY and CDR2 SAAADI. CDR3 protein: CASRASRGVSRGQYF. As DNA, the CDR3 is TGCGCCAGCAGGGCATCCCGGGGAGTTAGTAGGGGGCAGTACTTC.

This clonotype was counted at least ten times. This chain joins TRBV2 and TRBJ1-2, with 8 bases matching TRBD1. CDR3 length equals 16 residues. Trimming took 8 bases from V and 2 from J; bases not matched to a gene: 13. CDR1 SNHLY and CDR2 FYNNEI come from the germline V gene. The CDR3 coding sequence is TGTGCCAGCGATGATAGTCGGCGGACAGGGAACTATGGCTACACCTTC. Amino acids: CASDDSRRTGNYGYTF.